Listed below are T cell receptor beta chains from one sample, sequenced in a study of CD8+ T cells in alopecia areata. Generated by immunoSEQ multiplex PCR, the TCRdb table keeps only in-frame clones and is missing some. This table holds around 250,000 clones, under 70% found once. The source material was CD4+ T cells sorted from blood, sampled at week 0. Source of these receptors: a human donor with alopecia areata. CDR3s include the opening cysteine and the closing phenylalanine or tryptophan. A D gene is named only where the DNA matches it firmly. Some rows mark clone size as missing; the rest say once, few, many or name a class of expanded clone.

d_gene: -; j_gene: TRBJ1-1; v_gene: TRBV7-9; abundance: -; CDR3aa: CASSLGLGAHTEAFF; CDR3nt: TGTGCCAGCAGCTTAGGATTGGGGGCTCATACTGAAGCTTTCTTT
d_gene: -; j_gene: TRBJ2-7; v_gene: TRBV7-8; abundance: -; CDR3aa: CASSLTPTAEQYF; CDR3nt: TGTGCCAGCAGCTTAACCCCCACTGCCGAGCAGTACTTC
d_gene: -; j_gene: TRBJ1-5; v_gene: TRBV5-1; abundance: -; CDR3aa: CASSLGLKGRPPERPQHF; CDR3nt: TGCGCCAGCAGCTTGGGGTTGAAGGGCAGGCCTCCCGAGCGGCCCCAGCATTTT
d_gene: TRBD1; j_gene: TRBJ1-6; v_gene: TRBV19; abundance: few; CDR3aa: CATSGQGDSPLHF; CDR3nt: TGTGCCACATCAGGACAGGGGGATTCACCCCTCCACTTT
d_gene: TRBD2; j_gene: TRBJ2-1; v_gene: TRBV25-1; abundance: -; CDR3aa: CASSDPGLAGGGEQFF; CDR3nt: TGTGCCAGCAGTGACCCCGGACTAGCGGGGGGAGGAGAGCAGTTCTTC
d_gene: -; j_gene: TRBJ2-4; v_gene: TRBV25-1; abundance: -; CDR3aa: CASSGLGVIQYF; CDR3nt: TGTGCCAGCAGTGGACTAGGGGTGATTCAGTACTTC
d_gene: -; j_gene: TRBJ1-5; v_gene: TRBV29-1; abundance: few; CDR3aa: CSVSDGSGNQPQHF; CDR3nt: TGCAGCGTTTCGGACGGGTCTGGTAATCAGCCCCAGCATTTT
d_gene: TRBD1; j_gene: TRBJ2-7; v_gene: TRBV5-1; abundance: once; CDR3aa: CASSAQGAREQYF; CDR3nt: TGCGCCAGCAGCGCACAGGGGGCGAGGGAGCAGTACTTC
d_gene: TRBD1; j_gene: TRBJ2-3; v_gene: TRBV11-2; abundance: few; CDR3aa: CASSLDPGGTQYF; CDR3nt: TGTGCCAGCAGCTTAGATCCAGGGGGTACGCAGTATTTT
d_gene: TRBD1; j_gene: TRBJ1-4; v_gene: TRBV29-1; abundance: -; CDR3aa: CSVAFGTGATNEKLFF; CDR3nt: TGCAGCGTTGCGTTTGGGACAGGTGCAACTAATGAAAAACTGTTTTTT
d_gene: TRBD1; j_gene: TRBJ1-1; v_gene: TRBV7-9; abundance: many; CDR3aa: CASSLPGGDTEAFF; CDR3nt: TGTGCCAGCAGCTTACCAGGGGGGGACACTGAAGCTTTCTTT
d_gene: -; j_gene: TRBJ1-1; v_gene: TRBV18; abundance: once; CDR3aa: CASSRFRGAKTEAFF; CDR3nt: TGTGCCAGCTCACGATTTCGGGGCGCAAAAACTGAAGCTTTCTTT
d_gene: -; j_gene: TRBJ2-5; v_gene: TRBV7-9; abundance: -; CDR3aa: CASSLGLALSLGETQYF; CDR3nt: TGTGCCAGCAGCCTCGGATTAGCGTTATCACTTGGGGAGACCCAGTACTTC
d_gene: -; j_gene: TRBJ1-6; v_gene: TRBV5-6; abundance: -; CDR3aa: CASSLDRNNNSPLHF; CDR3nt: TGTGCCAGCAGCCTCGACAGGAACAATAATTCACCCCTCCACTTT
d_gene: -; j_gene: TRBJ2-1; v_gene: TRBV9; abundance: -; CDR3aa: CASSAREEQFF; CDR3nt: TGTGCCAGCAGCGCCCGAGAGGAGCAGTTCTTC
d_gene: -; j_gene: TRBJ2-7; v_gene: TRBV5-1; abundance: once; CDR3aa: CASSLETSKSHEQYF; CDR3nt: TGCGCCAGCAGCTTAGAAACTAGTAAGTCCCACGAGCAGTACTTC
d_gene: -; j_gene: TRBJ2-3; v_gene: TRBV4-3; abundance: -; CDR3aa: CASSQGGGTDTQYF; CDR3nt: TGCGCCAGCAGCCAAGGGGGGGGCACAGATACGCAGTATTTT
d_gene: TRBD2; j_gene: TRBJ2-5; v_gene: TRBV30; abundance: -; CDR3aa: CAWSVLAGAIQETQYF; CDR3nt: TGTGCCTGGAGTGTACTAGCGGGGGCAATCCAAGAGACCCAGTACTTC
d_gene: -; j_gene: TRBJ1-6; v_gene: TRBV30; abundance: -; CDR3aa: CAWSPGPNSPLHF; CDR3nt: TGTGCCTGGAGTCCGGGCCCGAATTCACCCCTCCACTTT
d_gene: -; j_gene: TRBJ2-1; v_gene: TRBV12-5; abundance: few; CDR3aa: CASGADRREQFF; CDR3nt: TGTGCTAGTGGTGCCGACAGAAGGGAGCAGTTCTTC